Presented here are 10 T cell receptor gamma chains from one specimen sequenced in a study of gamma delta lymphoproliferative disorders and STAT genes. Genomic DNA from isolated PBMCs served as the sequencing template. TCRdb applied CATT to the multiplex PCR reads for clone calling. The table lists more than 2,000 gamma-chain clones, approximately 12% of them singletons. Sequencing was performed on blood. These receptors were taken from a human donor in good health.

By proportion, this clone is medium-sized. This sequence joins TRGV4 and TRGJ1 or TRGJ2. The J gene comes from matching the DNA to germline here; TCRdb lacks it. CDR1 is EGSTGY and CDR2 is YDSYTSSV in the germline V gene. Trimming at V came to 0 bases and at J to 5 bases, leaving 10 bases not matched to a gene. The length of the CDR3 is 15 residues. DNA of the CDR3: TGTGCCACCTGGGATGGGCGATTTATTGATTATAAGAAACTCTTT. It codes for CATWDGRFIDYKKLF.

The table lists this clone with a few counts. This is likely an artifact of a read error, given a far larger clone one base away. Other DNA sequences from this sample encode an identical CDR3 as well. This sequence joins TRGV8 and TRGJ1 or TRGJ2. The J gene comes from matching the DNA to germline here; TCRdb lacks it. V trimming: 3 bases; J trimming: 12 bases; junction bases outside the gene matches: 5. The CDR3 contains 10 residues. Germline CDR1 reads VENAVY; CDR2 reads YDSYNSRV. The CDR3 DNA is TGTGCCACCTGGGATTTAGTGAAACTCTTT. It codes for CATWDLVKLF.

By share, this clone counts as medium-sized (0.01 to 0.1%). V is TRGV10 and J is TRGJ1 or TRGJ2. The J gene, absent from TCRdb, was called here by matching the DNA to germline. TRGV10 is identified as an open reading frame with a role that is uncertain. The CDR3 covers 14 residues. V dropped 8 bases and J dropped 0; count of bases not matched to a gene: 8. CDR3 sequence reads: CAAWDWANYYKKLF. CDR3 sequence (DNA): TGTGCTGCGTGGGATTGGGCGAATTATTATAAGAAACTCTTT.

In this sample, this clone is medium-sized. The chain joins TRGV8 to TRGJ1 or TRGJ2. The J gene, left out of TCRdb, was set here by checking the DNA against germline. The germline V gene encodes CDR1 VENAVY and CDR2 YDSYNSRV. The V and J ends lost 1 base and 10 bases, in that order; junction bases with no gene match: 1. The CDR3 is made up of 10 amino acids. The chain's CDR3 is CATWDRKKLF. The CDR3 DNA reads as TGTGCCACCTGGGATAGAAAGAAACTCTTT.

This clone is classed as medium-sized. The CDR3 loop reads CATWDRRNYYKKLF. Written as DNA, the CDR3 is TGTGCCACCTGGGACAGAAGGAATTATTATAAGAAACTCTTT. The rearrangement uses TRGV3 and TRGJ1 or TRGJ2. Assignment of the J gene here rests on matching the DNA to germline, because TCRdb gives none. The length of the CDR3 is 14 residues. CDR1 VTNTFY and CDR2 YDVSTARD come from the germline V gene (reference sequence). Unmatched junction bases numbered 3, after V lost 1 base and J lost 0 bases.

This clone was seen a few times. A single base separates this from a much larger clone, so it may be a read error. Additional DNA sequences in this sample encode the identical CDR3. No call exists for the J gene, whereas the V gene is TRGV8. The CDR3 extends over 13 amino acids. Looked up from germline, CDR1 is VENAVY and CDR2 is YDSYNSRV. In nucleotides, the CDR3 is TGTGCCACCTGGGGTTGGGATTATTATAAAAAACTCTTT. Translation: CATWGWDYYKKLF.

By sample fraction, this clone is medium-sized. The chain uses TRGV9 and TRGJ1 or TRGJ2. The J gene is not listed in TCRdb, so it was assigned here from a DNA match to germline. This CDR3 spans 13 amino acids. CDR1 is GITISATS and CDR2 is ISYDGTV in the germline V gene (reference sequence). J was trimmed by 6 bases and V by 0 bases; bases with no gene match: 5. CDR3 residues: CALWEVLSYKKLF. In DNA, the CDR3 is TGTGCCTTGTGGGAGGTGTTAAGTTATAAGAAACTCTTT.

By share, this clone counts as medium-sized. The sample carries other DNA sequences with the same CDR3. The V call is TRGV2, the J call TRGJ1 or TRGJ2. The J gene is absent in TCRdb and was assigned here via DNA matching to germline. CDR1 and CDR2 from the germline V gene are EGSNGY and YDSYNSKV. V gave up 3 bases and J gave up 1 base; unmatched junction bases: 6. The CDR3 loop spans 14 amino acids. The CDR3 DNA sequence: TGTGCCACCTGGGACCTCCCTAATTATTATAAGAAACTCTTT. As protein: CATWDLPNYYKKLF.

This clone is medium-sized in the sample. The rearrangement uses TRGV10 and TRGJ1 or TRGJ2. Since TCRdb gives no J gene, matching the DNA to germline was used here to assign it. TRGV10 counts as an open reading frame of uncertain function. V lost 8 bases, J lost 7 bases, and 18 bases stayed unmatched. The CDR3 has 15 residues. The CDR3 coding sequence is TGTGCTGCGTGGGATTATCCCTTAATGTGCTATAAGAAACTCTTT. It translates to CAAWDYPLMCYKKLF.

This clone is classed as large. CDR3 amino acids: CACWIRGGDYSSDWIKTF. The CDR3 bases are TGTGCCTGCTGGATTAGGGGCGGGGATTATAGTAGTGATTGGATCAAGACGTTT. The chain has TRGV11 and TRGJP2. The J gene is not listed in TCRdb, so it was assigned here from a DNA match to germline. TRGV11 is an ORF, with its function uncertain. V shed 3 bases and J 0 bases; nucleotides not matched to a gene: 10. CDR3 length: 18 amino acids.